These 32 T cell receptor beta chains were all obtained from the same sample, sequenced in a study of neurological immune-mediated disorders. Documented time point: longitudinal time-point 3. MiXCR, run by TCRdb on the 5' RACE reads, gives a single entry per CDR3 protein. The sample holds approximately 85,000 distinct CDR3 sequences, around 4.5% seen once. The sequencing sample was made of PBMCs. The receptors derive from a woman aged 55-75 years with multiple sclerosis.

This clonotype was counted ten times or more. The chain uses TRBV7-2 and TRBJ2-5, with a possible D match to TRBD2 (6 bases). The CDR3 loop spans 15 amino acids. The V and J ends lost 0 bases and 1 base respectively, with 9 bases between them. CDR1 and CDR2 from the germline V gene are SGHTA and FQGNSA. The CDR3 DNA reads TGTGCCAGCAGCTTAGCGGGGGGTGGCCAAGAGACCCAGTACTTC. As protein: CASSLAGGGQETQYF.

Ten or more counts support this clonotype. The rearrangement uses TRBV7-9 and TRBJ1-1; D may be TRBD1 (6 bases). The germline V gene has CDR1 SEHNR and CDR2 FQNEAQ (reference sequence). Trimming left V 2 bases short and J 1 base short, with 8 bases between. This CDR3 has 14 amino acids. This chain's CDR3 is CASSLTGTNTEAFF. DNA of the CDR3: TGTGCCAGCAGCTTAACAGGGACGAACACTGAAGCTTTCTTT.

In its sample, this clonotype was seen many times. The V call is TRBV20-1, the J call TRBJ2-7; 16 nucleotides match TRBD2. Per the germline V gene, CDR1 is DFQATT and CDR2 is SNEGSKA (reference sequence). Trimming took 3 bases from V and 2 from J; bases not matched to a gene: 4. CDR3 size: 16 residues. For the CDR3, the DNA is TGCAGTGCTAGGGGACTAGCGGGGGGGCATCCCTACGAGCAGTACTTC. Protein: CSARGLAGGHPYEQYF.

This clonotype has at least ten counts. The V and J genes are TRBV20-1 and TRBJ1-1; no definite D call. V was trimmed by 2 bases and J by 3 bases, leaving 10 bases between them. Germline V gene lookup returns CDR1 DFQATT and CDR2 SNEGSKA (reference sequence). This CDR3 has 13 amino acids. The CDR3 nucleotides are TGCAGTGCTAGAAAACCGACCTACACTGAAGCTTTCTTT. Its translation: CSARKPTYTEAFF.

This clonotype was seen at least ten times. A much larger clone is a single base away; this may be a read error. The chain combines TRBV7-2 with TRBJ2-5; the match to TRBD1 covers 9 bases. The germline gives CDR1 SGHTA, CDR2 FQGNSA. Losses at the gene ends were 5 bases for V and 5 bases for J; bases not matched to a gene: 3. CDR3 size: 13 residues. DNA of the CDR3: TGTGCCAGCAGCCTGGACAGGGGTGAGACCCAGTACTTC. Translation gives CASSLDRGETQYF.

This clonotype was detected ten times or more. This chain uses TRBV9 with TRBJ2-2; 7 nucleotides line up with TRBD1. CDR3 length: 17 amino acids. Germline V gives CDR1 SGDLS, CDR2 YYNGEE. With V trimmed by 3 bases and J by 3 bases, 11 bases remained unmatched. The CDR3 sequence: CASSGLVGQTHTGELFF. CDR3 nucleotides: TGTGCCAGCAGCGGGTTGGTGGGACAGACCCACACCGGGGAGCTGTTTTTT. The whole variable domain, remainder taken from reference TRBV9 and TRBJ2-2, is DSGVTQTPKHLITATGQRVTLRCSPRSGDLSVYWYQQSLDQGLQFLIQYYNGEERAKGNILERFSAQQFPDLHSELNLSSLELGDSALYFCASSGLVGQTHTGELFFGEGSRLTVL.

There are many counts of this clonotype. The rearrangement joins TRBV27 to TRBJ2-7; D tentatively fits TRBD1 or TRBD2 (5 bases each). The CDR3 is made up of 15 amino acids. Trimming stripped 7 bases from V and 4 bases from J, with 20 bases between. Per the germline V gene, CDR1 is MNHEY and CDR2 is SMNVEV (reference sequence). The CDR3 DNA sequence: TGTGCCAGCACCCTCGTAGTCGGGGCCGGGTACGAGCAGTACTTC. Protein: CASTLVVGAGYEQYF.

This clonotype was detected many times. The V and J genes are TRBV7-2 and TRBJ1-5; D not resolved. The V gene's germline CDR1 is SGHTA and CDR2 FQGNSA. The CDR3 is 15 amino acids. The ends were cut back, 2 bases at V and 2 bases at J, with 10 bases in the middle. CDR3 in amino acids: CASSLSVTGNQPQHF. For the CDR3, the DNA is TGTGCCAGCAGCTTATCAGTGACGGGCAATCAGCCCCAGCATTTT.

This clonotype showed up many times. The J gene is TRBJ1-4, the V gene TRBV10-3, with 10 bases fitting TRBD1. CDR1 is ENHRY, CDR2 SYGVKD, per germline. The ends lost 5 bases at V and 6 bases at J; junction bases unmatched: 9. This CDR3 region has 16 residues. The CDR3 loop is CAISPRLTGGYEKLFF. The CDR3 bases are TGTGCCATCAGTCCCCGCCTGACAGGGGGCTATGAAAAACTGTTTTTT.

In its sample, this clonotype was seen many times. The chain has TRBV5-1 and TRBJ1-6; D unclear. Per germline, CDR1 SGHRS and CDR2 YFSETQ. The CDR3 consists of 16 residues. V was trimmed by 0 bases and J by 5 bases, leaving 12 bases between them. The CDR3 DNA reads TGCGCCAGCAGCTTGGTGGGTGCGGGAGATAATTCACCCCTCCACTTT. Residues: CASSLVGAGDNSPLHF.

The gene calls are TRBV16 and TRBJ1-4; D is unclear. Trimming cost V 4 bases and J 8 bases, with 11 bases left between them. The CDR3 sequence is 13 residues long. Germline V gene sequence: CDR1 KGHSY, CDR2 FQNENV. CDR3 DNA: TGTGCCAGCAGCCCTATGGGTCGGGAAAAACTGTTTTTT. As protein: CASSPMGREKLFF. Full variable domain (remainder filled in from reference TRBV16 and TRBJ1-4): GEEVAQTPKHLVRGEGQKAKLYCAPIKGHSYVFWYQQVLKNEFKFLISFQNENVFDETGMPKERFSAKCLPNSPCSLEIQATKLEDSAVYFCASSPMGREKLFFGSGTQLSVL.

At least ten counts were recorded for this clonotype. V and J are TRBV5-1 and TRBJ2-2; D gene unclear. This CDR3 contains 15 residues. The V and J ends lost 0 bases and 0 bases respectively, with 6 bases between them. The V gene's germline CDR1 is SGHRS and CDR2 YFSETQ. This CDR3 is CASSLDTTNTGELFF. CDR3 in DNA: TGCGCCAGCAGCTTGGACACAACGAACACCGGGGAGCTGTTTTTT. Based on the CDR3 plus reference TRBV5-1 and TRBJ2-2, the full variable domain is KAGVTQTPRYLIKTRGQQVTLSCSPISGHRSVSWYQQTPGQGLQFLFEYFSETQRNKGNFPGRFSGRQFSNSRSEMNVSTLELGDSALYLCASSLDTTNTGELFFGEGSRLTVL.

This clonotype occurred many times. The rearrangement uses TRBV20-1 and TRBJ1-2; D possibly corresponds to TRBD1 (6 bases). Germline assignment: CDR1 DFQATT and CDR2 SNEGSKA (reference sequence). V was trimmed by 1 base and J by 2 bases, leaving 17 bases between them. This CDR3 has 16 residues. The CDR3 coding sequence is TGCAGTGCTAGAGCGGCGGACAGAGGTTCCAACTATGGCTACACCTTC. It codes for CSARAADRGSNYGYTF.

This clonotype appeared many times. The chain couples TRBV7-9 to TRBJ2-1; 7 nucleotides agree with TRBD1. This CDR3 spans 14 amino acids. Looked up from germline, CDR1 is SEHNR and CDR2 is FQNEAQ (reference sequence). The ends lost 5 bases at V and 10 bases at J; junction bases unmatched: 11. The CDR3 DNA reads TGTGCCAGCAGCATATCGGGACAGCCAAGGGAGCAGTTCTTC. The encoded protein is CASSISGQPREQFF.

This clonotype was seen many times. CDR3 DNA: TGCAGTGCTCAAAGCGGGACAGGGAGCCGTGAAGCTTTCTTT. This codes for CSAQSGTGSREAFF. The chain uses TRBV20-1 and TRBJ1-1; 9 positions agree with TRBD1. J lost 7 bases, V lost 5 bases, and 11 bases had no gene match. The CDR3 runs 14 residues. Germline CDR1 reads DFQATT; CDR2 reads SNEGSKA (reference sequence).

This clonotype was picked up many times. J is TRBJ1-2 and V is TRBV20-1; 9 bases fit TRBD1. This CDR3 contains 17 residues. The V gene's germline CDR1 is DFQATT and CDR2 SNEGSKA (reference sequence). V lost 6 bases, J lost 4 bases, and 18 bases stayed unmatched. CDR3 sequence reads: CSATTGQGQKTLYGYTF. CDR3 bases: TGCAGTGCAACAACGGGACAGGGTCAGAAAACCCTCTATGGCTACACCTTC.

This clonotype showed up many times. V is TRBV6-5 and J is TRBJ2-7, with D possibly matching TRBD2 (6 bases). This CDR3 has 12 amino acids. The V gene's germline CDR1 is MNHEY and CDR2 SVGAGI. V lost 5 bases and J 4 bases, leaving 9 bases between the germline ends. CDR3 DNA sequence: TGTGCCAGCAGTCAGACTAGGTACGAGCAGTACTTC. Its translation: CASSQTRYEQYF.

This clonotype came up many times. The chain employs TRBV3-1 and TRBJ1-4, with TRBD1 matching 8 bases. This CDR3 region has 15 residues. After removal of 4 bases from V and 3 bases from J, the junction contained 4 bases not matched to a gene. In germline, CDR1 is LGHDT, CDR2 YNNKEL (reference sequence). CDR3 sequence: CASSLNRGANEKLFF. The CDR3 DNA reads TGTGCCAGCAGCCTTAACAGGGGGGCTAATGAAAAACTGTTTTTT.

This clonotype was counted many times. The rearrangement joins TRBV11-3 to TRBJ2-3; 9 bases agree with TRBD2. Trimming cost V 3 bases and J 1 base; bases outside gene matches: 8. CDR3 length equals 17 residues. The germline V gene has CDR1 SGHNT and CDR2 YENEEA. CDR3 amino acids: CASSFGGGGRGTDTQYF. The CDR3 region has the DNA TGTGCCAGCAGCTTCGGCGGGGGGGGCCGGGGCACAGATACGCAGTATTTT.

This clonotype has ten or more counts. The V and J genes are TRBV5-1 and TRBJ2-6; D may be TRBD1 (5 bases). The length of the CDR3 is 16 residues. Deletions cut 4 bases from V and 0 bases from J, with 11 bases between. Germline CDR1 is SGHRS and CDR2 is YFSETQ. CDR3 loop: CASSRGLSSGANVLTF. CDR3 DNA: TGCGCCAGCAGCAGGGGTCTAAGCTCTGGGGCCAACGTCCTGACTTTC.

This clonotype was picked up many times. This chain connects TRBV5-1 to TRBJ2-2; TRBD2 agrees at 8 bases. This CDR3 has 17 residues. Germline CDR1 reads SGHRS; CDR2 reads YFSETQ. The junction had 9 bases not matched to a gene; V was cut back by 0 bases and J by 5 bases. The CDR3 nucleotides read TGCGCCAGCAGCTTGGCCAGTAGCGGGGAACCTACCGGGGAGCTGTTTTTT. It encodes CASSLASSGEPTGELFF.

This clonotype was counted only a few times. The chain uses TRBV6-1 and TRBJ2-7; D perhaps matches TRBD1 (8 bases). CDR1 is MNHNS and CDR2 is SASEGT in the germline V gene. With 5 bases removed from V and 6 bases from J, the gap between germline ends came to 17 bases. CDR3 length: 14 residues. For the CDR3, the DNA is TGTGCCAGCAGTACCCGACAGGGGAGGGGCGAGCAGTACTTC. Residues: CASSTRQGRGEQYF.

At least ten counts were recorded for this clonotype. The chain links TRBV7-9 to TRBJ2-3; no definite D call. With 4 bases removed from V and 0 bases from J, the gap between germline ends came to 11 bases. The CDR3 has 15 residues. The germline V gene encodes CDR1 SEHNR and CDR2 FQNEAQ (reference sequence). CDR3: CASSSQGLSTDTQYF. CDR3 sequence (DNA): TGTGCCAGCAGCTCTCAAGGTCTAAGCACAGATACGCAGTATTTT.

This clonotype has at least ten counts. The CDR3 spells CASSQDPSGGYSYNEQFF. As DNA, the CDR3 is TGCGCCAGCAGCCAAGATCCTAGCGGGGGGTACTCCTACAATGAGCAGTTCTTC. This chain uses TRBV4-1 with TRBJ2-1; TRBD2 matches at 11 bases. The CDR3 has 18 residues. CDR1 is MGHRA and CDR2 is YSYEKL in the germline V gene. J was trimmed by 0 bases and V by 0 bases; bases with no gene match: 4.

Many counts were recorded for this clonotype. The chain links TRBV5-1 to TRBJ1-2; 9 positions agree with TRBD1. The V and J ends lost 4 bases and 4 bases, in that order; junction bases with no gene match: 8. Germline loops: CDR1 SGHRS, CDR2 YFSETQ. The CDR3 totals 15 residues. This CDR3 reads CASSPRTGDTYGYTF. The CDR3 DNA sequence: TGCGCCAGCAGCCCGAGGACAGGGGATACCTATGGCTACACCTTC.

This clonotype was counted at least ten times. The gene calls are TRBV9 and TRBJ2-3, with TRBD2 as a possible D gene (6 bases). CDR1 and CDR2 from the germline V gene are SGDLS and YYNGEE. Trimming cost V 3 bases and J 0 bases, with 11 bases left between them. This CDR3 spans 15 amino acids. The CDR3 bases are TGTGCCAGCAGCGGTAGTGGGGGGAGCACAGATACGCAGTATTTT. As protein: CASSGSGGSTDTQYF.

This clonotype was detected ten times or more. The rearrangement joins TRBV6-6 to TRBJ1-1; D call uncertain. This CDR3 has 15 residues. Germline V gene sequence: CDR1 MNHNY, CDR2 SVGAGI (reference sequence). The V end lost 7 bases, the J end lost 1 base, and 16 bases lay between the germline ends. DNA of the CDR3: TGTGCCAGCACCACCATGGTCGAGAAGAACACTGAAGCTTTCTTT. This codes for CASTTMVEKNTEAFF.

This clonotype was detected ten times or more. This chain joins TRBV5-1 and TRBJ1-1; 7 bases fit TRBD1. This CDR3 contains 14 residues. CDR1 is SGHRS and CDR2 is YFSETQ in the germline V gene. Trimming took 4 bases from V and 3 from J; bases not matched to a gene: 6. DNA of the CDR3: TGCGCCAGCAGCAACGACAGGGCCGACACTGAAGCTTTCTTT. Translated: CASSNDRADTEAFF.

This clonotype has a count of ten or more. The chain uses TRBV20-1 and TRBJ1-4, with 7 bases lining up with TRBD1. The CDR3 length is 15 residues. Germline CDR1 and CDR2: DFQATT and SNEGSKA (reference sequence). Losses at the gene ends were 0 bases for V and 8 bases for J; bases not matched to a gene: 9. CDR3 DNA sequence: TGCAGTGCTAGAGATACCCCCACAGGGGCCGAAAAACTGTTTTTT. Protein product: CSARDTPTGAEKLFF.

This clonotype showed up many times. This chain uses TRBV5-4 with TRBJ1-1; the D is unclear. The germline V gene has CDR1 SGHNT and CDR2 YYREEE (reference sequence). Between the trimmed V and J ends, which lost 4 bases and 3 bases, there was a span of 16 bases. The CDR3 is made up of 15 amino acids. The CDR3 region has the DNA TGTGCCAGCAGCACGTTCACTAACGGGGACACTGAAGCTTTCTTT. This codes for CASSTFTNGDTEAFF.

Many counts were recorded for this clonotype. This sequence joins TRBV4-1 and TRBJ1-4; 10 bases match TRBD1. Germline CDR1 and CDR2: MGHRA and YSYEKL. V shed 7 bases and J 8 bases; nucleotides not matched to a gene: 10. CDR3 length equals 15 residues. The CDR3 here is CASTRDRGVGEKLFF. Here the CDR3 DNA reads TGCGCCAGCACACGGGACAGGGGAGTAGGGGAAAAACTGTTTTTT.

This clonotype was observed many times. This chain uses TRBV5-1 with TRBJ2-2, with a tentative D call TRBD2 (6 bases). Trimming shortened V by 4 bases and J by 3 bases, and 13 bases separated the two germline ends. The CDR3 contains 15 residues. Per the germline V gene, CDR1 is SGHRS and CDR2 is YFSETQ. This chain's CDR3 is CASSPSGGDTGELFF. The CDR3 coding sequence is TGCGCCAGCAGCCCTTCGGGCGGGGACACCGGGGAGCTGTTTTTT.